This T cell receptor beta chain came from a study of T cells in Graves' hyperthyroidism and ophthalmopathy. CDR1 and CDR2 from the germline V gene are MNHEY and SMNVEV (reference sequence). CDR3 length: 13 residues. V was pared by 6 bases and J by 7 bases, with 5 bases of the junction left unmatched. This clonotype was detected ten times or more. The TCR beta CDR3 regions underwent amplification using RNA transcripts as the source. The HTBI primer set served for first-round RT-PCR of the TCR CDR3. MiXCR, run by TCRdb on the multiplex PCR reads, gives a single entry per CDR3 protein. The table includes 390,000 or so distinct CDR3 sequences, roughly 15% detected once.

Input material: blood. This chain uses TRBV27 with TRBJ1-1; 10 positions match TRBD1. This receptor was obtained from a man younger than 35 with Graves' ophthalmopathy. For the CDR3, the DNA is TGTGCCAGCAGCCGGGACAGGGGTGGTGAAGCTTTCTTT. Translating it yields CASSRDRGGEAFF.